Detailed here is one T cell receptor (beta chain). The PCR used 60 Vbeta and 13 Jbeta primers. Measured with immunoSEQ multiplex PCR; TCRdb has only the in-frame clones, and not every one. The sample lists more than 95,000 clones, 70% to 90% occurring once. This specimen belongs to a study of cytomegalovirus exposure and HLA in healthy donors. The CDR3 totals 13 residues. Germline CDR1 is LNHDA and CDR2 is SQIVND (reference sequence). V lost 4 bases and J 6 bases, leaving 10 bases between the germline ends. The rearrangement uses TRBV19 and TRBJ1-5; no clear D. Sequences were obtained from PBMCs. The receptor's source is a man aged 18 to 29 in good health and CMV-seropositive. CDR3 loop: CASSTSGGQPQHF. Here the CDR3 DNA reads TGTGCCAGTAGTACCAGCGGCGGTCAGCCCCAGCATTTT.